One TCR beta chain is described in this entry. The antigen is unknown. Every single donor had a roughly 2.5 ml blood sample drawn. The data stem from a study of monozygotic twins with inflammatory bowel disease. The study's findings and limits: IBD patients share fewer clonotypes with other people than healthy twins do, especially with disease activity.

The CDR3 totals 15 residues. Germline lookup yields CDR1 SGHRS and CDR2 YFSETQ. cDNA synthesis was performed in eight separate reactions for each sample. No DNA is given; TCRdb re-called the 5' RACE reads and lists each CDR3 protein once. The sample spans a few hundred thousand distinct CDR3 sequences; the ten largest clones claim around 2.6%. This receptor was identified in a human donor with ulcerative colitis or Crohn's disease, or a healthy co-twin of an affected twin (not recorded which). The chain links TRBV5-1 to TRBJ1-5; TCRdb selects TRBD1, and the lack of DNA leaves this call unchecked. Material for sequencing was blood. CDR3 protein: CASSFSGDDSQPQHF.